Sequencing of this TCR beta chain was carried out in a study of blood T cell repertoires in COVID-19. Original handling: Amplification of reference gene primers provided the estimated nucleated cell counts. This table comes from immunoSEQ multiplex PCR, and its TCRdb copy is limited to in-frame clones, with some not included. That table supplies the V and J calls and clone size; D and trimming were determined from the DNA. In the table there are over 130,000 clones, about 87% of which are singletons. The V segment lost 6 bases and the J segment 2 bases; nucleotides outside the gene matches: 7. Germline values: CDR1 MNHNY, CDR2 SVGAGI (reference sequence). This CDR3 spans 15 amino acids. This clone occurred once.

The sequence came from a man aged 45-60 years in a cohort exposed to, infected with or recovered from COVID-19 (not recorded which). Material: PBMCs or T cells enriched from blood (not recorded which). The genes are TRBV6-6 and TRBJ1-3; 7 bases are a match to TRBD1. As DNA, the CDR3 is TGTGCCAGCAGGCAAATACAGGGGCCTGGAAACACCATATATTTT. The encoded protein is CASRQIQGPGNTIYF.